The sequence of this T cell receptor (beta chain) was determined in a study of post-analysis software for immune sequencing data. Study overall: Relapsing-remitting, secondary progressive and progressive-relapsing multiple sclerosis were all included among the disease courses. Findings and caveats of the study: Elevated frequency relative to controls characterized several TRBV segments in patients, TRBV5-6, TRBV5-1 and TRBV20-1 among them. Multiple sclerosis patients showed significantly lower normalized Chao1 diversity than controls did.

A note on this clonotype: What it binds is not known.

TCR beta libraries were prepared from cDNA with unique molecular identifiers. Between about 1 and 11 million T cells gave rise to 450,000 to 650,000 cDNA molecules. In TCRdb, the PCR reads were re-called with MiXCR into one record per CDR3 protein. The table lists about 760,000 distinct CDR3 sequences, 25% to 30% of them singletons. Looked up from germline, CDR1 is PRHDT and CDR2 is FYEKMQ (reference sequence). There are 16 residues in the CDR3. V shed 4 bases and J shed 2 bases, with 15 bases lying between them. The chain is built from TRBV13 and TRBJ2-1, with D perhaps TRBD2 (6 bases). The receptor comes from a girl aged 5-17 years with multiple sclerosis. Input material: blood. In nucleotides, the CDR3 is TGTGCCAGCAGCTCGGGAGCGGGCGTTACCTACAATGAGCAGTTCTTC. Residues: CASSSGAGVTYNEQFF.